The 10 T cell receptor beta chains in this list originate from one sample, sequenced in a study of T cell responses to AZD1222 COVID-19 vaccine. TCRdb's copy holds only in-frame clones and misses some; the assay was immunoSEQ multiplex PCR. The data contain 100,000 to 150,000 clones, around 90% of them seen just once; the ten biggest clones take up roughly 6%. This material consisted of peripheral blood, taken on day 0 of AZD1222 vaccination. The source of these receptors is an adult in good health.

The gene calls are TRBV21-1 and TRBJ2-7; the table's TRBD1 call for D was not verified on the DNA. TRBV21-1 is labeled a pseudogene. This CDR3 has 17 residues. CDR3 DNA: TGTGCCAGCAGGAGGTGTCTTGGCAGGGCTAGCTCCTACGAGCAGTACTTC. The encoded protein is CASRRCLGRASSYEQYF.

The chain uses TRBV10-3 and TRBJ1-1, with D unclear. This CDR3 is built from 15 residues. Deletions cut 1 base from V and 0 bases from J, with 9 bases between. The germline CDR1 and CDR2 sequences are ENHRY and SYGVKD. The CDR3 DNA is TGTGCCATCAGTGAGTTCGCCATACTGAACACTGAAGCTTTCTTT. This gives the protein CAISEFAILNTEAFF.

The J gene is TRBJ2-7, the V gene TRBV5-5; the D gene is possibly TRBD1 (6 bases). Germline values: CDR1 SGHKS, CDR2 YYEKEE (reference sequence). This CDR3 contains 13 residues. V was trimmed by 2 bases and J by 5 bases, leaving 11 bases between them. The CDR3 here is CASSFGQGNEQYF. In DNA form, the CDR3 reads TGTGCCAGCAGCTTCGGCCAGGGGAACGAGCAGTACTTC.

This clone turned up a few times. The chain couples TRBV4-3 to TRBJ1-3; unclear D gene. The germline V and J ends were trimmed by 0 bases and 8 bases, with 8 bases remaining between them. The germline gives CDR1 LGHNA, CDR2 YSLEER. CDR3 length equals 13 residues. Written as DNA, the CDR3 is TGCGCCAGCAGCCAAGATAGCCGGGACACCATATATTTT. This gives the protein CASSQDSRDTIYF.

This chain connects TRBV6-6 to TRBJ1-1; D gene unclear. CDR1 and CDR2 from the germline V gene are MNHNY and SVGAGI (reference sequence). Between the trimmed V and J ends, which lost 2 bases and 8 bases, there was a span of 15 bases. The CDR3 has 14 amino acids. The CDR3 protein is CASSYPGREPEAFF. CDR3 nucleotides: TGTGCCAGCAGTTACCCAGGACGGGAGCCAGAAGCTTTCTTT.

The gene calls are TRBV10-2 and TRBJ1-1, with TRBD1 as a possible D gene (5 bases). V was shortened by 6 bases and J by 1 base, with 12 bases between the two germline ends. Germline V gene data show CDR1 as WSHSY and CDR2 as SAAADI. The CDR3 spans 14 residues. CDR3 loop: CASRLDRRNTEAFF. DNA of the CDR3: TGCGCCAGCAGATTAGACAGAAGGAACACTGAAGCTTTCTTT.

J is TRBJ1-6 and V is TRBV5-8; unclear D gene. V was trimmed by 4 bases and J by 14 bases, leaving 13 bases between them. This CDR3 has 12 residues. From germline, CDR1 is SGHTS and CDR2 YDEGEE. CDR3 protein: CASSRTELTLHF. In DNA form, the CDR3 reads TGTGCCAGCAGCCGCACCGAACTCACCCTCCACTTT.

The rearrangement uses TRBV25-1 and TRBJ2-6; weak D call: TRBD1 (5 bases). V shed 4 bases and J shed 3 bases, with 10 bases lying between them. This CDR3 comprises 15 residues. The germline CDR1 and CDR2 sequences are MGHDK and SYGVNS. The DNA for the CDR3 is TGTGCCAGCAGTGGGGGCATTGTTGGGGCCAACGTCCTGACTTTC. This gives the protein CASSGGIVGANVLTF. The full variable domain, with the rest looked up from reference TRBV25-1 and TRBJ2-6, is EADIYQTPRYLVIGTGKKITLECSQTMGHDKMYWYQQDPGMELHLIHYSYGVNSTEKGDLSSESTVSRIRTEHFPLTLESARPSHTSQYLCASSGGIVGANVLTFGAGSRLTVL.

The V and J genes are TRBV5-1 and TRBJ1-2; D remains ambiguous. Trimming took off 0 bases at V and 3 bases at J, with 9 bases between the two ends. Germline assignment: CDR1 SGHRS and CDR2 YFSETQ. The length of the CDR3 is 14 residues. The CDR3: CASSLGGSDYGYTF. The CDR3 region has the DNA TGCGCCAGCAGCTTGGGGGGTTCGGACTATGGCTACACCTTC.

The chain carries TRBV18 and TRBJ1-1, with 9 bases matching TRBD1. Germline lookup yields CDR1 KGHSH and CDR2 LQKENI. Unmatched junction bases numbered 6, after V lost 2 bases and J lost 8 bases. CDR3 size: 14 residues. The CDR3 region is CASSPGQGLYEAFF. Written as DNA, the CDR3 is TGTGCCAGCTCACCAGGACAGGGGTTATACGAAGCTTTCTTT. The full variable domain, with the rest looked up from reference TRBV18 and TRBJ1-1, is NAGVMQNPRHLVRRRGQEARLRCSPMKGHSHVYWYRQLPEEGLKFMVYLQKENIIDESGMPKERFSAEFPKEGPSILRIQQVVRGDSAAYFCASSPGQGLYEAFFGQGTRLTVV.